This TCR beta chain was profiled in a study of T cells in Graves' hyperthyroidism and ophthalmopathy. Study-level points and caveats: Ophthalmopathy got predicted by the model a median around 6.6 months before its onset.

Amplified TCR beta CDR3 regions came from RNA transcripts. Primed by the HTBI set, a first-round RT-PCR was run on the TCR CDR3. TCRdb re-derived calls from the multiplex PCR reads in MiXCR, one entry per CDR3 protein. There are hundreds of thousands of distinct CDR3 sequences in the sample; approximately 44% occur only once, and about 7.9% lies in the top ten. The germline V gene encodes CDR1 SQVTM and CDR2 ANQGSEA. This CDR3 has 13 residues. Comment on this clonotype: Its specificity is unknown.

This chain connects TRBV29-1 to TRBJ1-2, with D possibly being TRBD1 (5 bases). The sequencing input was peripheral blood or thyroid tissue (not recorded which). This sequence was found in a woman between 18 and 30 years old with Graves' hyperthyroidism. CDR3 DNA: TGCAGGCTCGGACCCGGGACGATCTATGGCTACACCTTC. Residues: CRLGPGTIYGYTF.